Presented here are 10 T cell receptor beta chains from one specimen sequenced in a study of control samples from healthy donors and cancer patients. Here immunoSEQ multiplex PCR was the method, and the copy in TCRdb shows in-frame clones only, minus some. The table records 150,000 or so clones, 94% of them present only once. Sample: blood. These receptors were obtained from a man aged 40-49 years in good health.

This sequence joins TRBV19 and TRBJ1-1; 7 bases match TRBD1. The CDR3 is 17 amino acids. The trim removed 3 bases at V and 0 bases at J, leaving 10 bases unmatched. Germline CDR1 reads LNHDA; CDR2 reads SQIVND (reference sequence). The CDR3 spells CASSMRAGGILNTEAFF. The DNA for the CDR3 is TGTGCCAGTAGTATGAGGGCAGGGGGTATATTGAACACTGAAGCTTTCTTT. Combining the CDR3 with reference TRBV19 and TRBJ1-1 gives the whole variable domain DGGITQSPKYLFRKEGQNVTLSCEQNLNHDAMYWYRQDPGQGLRLIYYSQIVNDFQKGDIAEGYSVSREKKESFPLTVTSAQKNPTAFYLCASSMRAGGILNTEAFFGQGTRLTVV.

The rearrangement joins TRBV20-1 to TRBJ1-1, with D uncertain. The CDR3 has 12 amino acids. The germline V and J ends were trimmed by 3 bases and 6 bases, with 11 bases remaining between them. The germline CDR1 and CDR2 sequences are DFQATT and SNEGSKA (reference sequence). The CDR3: CSASRRFSEAFF. CDR3 coding DNA: TGCAGTGCTAGTCGGAGGTTCTCTGAAGCTTTCTTT.

Regarding this clone: The same CDR3 can be traced to other DNA sequences in this sample. The chain has TRBV4-1 and TRBJ2-3; D remains ambiguous. CDR1 is MGHRA and CDR2 is YSYEKL in the germline V gene. The CDR3 totals 15 residues. V shed 1 base and J shed 0 bases, with 8 bases lying between them. The CDR3 region has the DNA TGCGCCAGCAGCCAAGTCGCTACTAGCACAGATACGCAGTATTTT. Translated, it gives CASSQVATSTDTQYF.

To note about this clone: Its ends do not fully match the called genes, so a read error is possible. This sample also contains other DNA sequences that code for the same CDR3. V usage is TRBV18 and J usage is TRBJ2-2; D possibly corresponds to TRBD2 (5 bases). The CDR3 runs to 13 residues. Germline assignment: CDR1 KGHSH and CDR2 LQKENI. The CDR3 is CASSPSNTGELFF. The CDR3 coding sequence is TGTGCCAGCTCACCCTCGAACACCGGGGAGCTATTTTTT.

The chain employs TRBV5-1 and TRBJ1-2, with D perhaps matching TRBD1 (5 bases). This CDR3 has 16 residues. Germline CDR1 reads SGHRS; CDR2 reads YFSETQ. Trimming shortened V by 0 bases and J by 0 bases, and 12 bases separated the two germline ends. CDR3 protein: CASSLEPGAANYGYTF. In DNA form, the CDR3 reads TGCGCCAGCAGCTTGGAGCCCGGGGCAGCTAACTATGGCTACACCTTC.

This clone has a single count. The gene calls are TRBV19 and TRBJ1-1, with D perhaps matching TRBD1 (5 bases). The germline V gene encodes CDR1 LNHDA and CDR2 SQIVND (reference sequence). V shed 5 bases and J shed 1 base, with 14 bases lying between them. This CDR3 has 15 residues. The DNA of the CDR3 is TGTGCCAGTAGTGCCACATCAACAGGGAACACTGAAGCTTTCTTT. Residues: CASSATSTGNTEAFF.

The chain recombines TRBV5-1 with TRBJ2-1; D remains ambiguous. The length of the CDR3 is 14 residues. From germline, CDR1 is SGHRS and CDR2 YFSETQ. V was clipped by 4 bases and J by 5 bases, with 13 bases between them. The CDR3 nucleotides read TGCGCCAGCAGCCCCGGTCCGGCGAACAATGAGCAGTTCTTC. The encoded protein is CASSPGPANNEQFF.

The V and J genes are TRBV5-1 and TRBJ2-1; weak D call: TRBD2 (7 bases). The CDR3 is 14 residues long. From germline, CDR1 is SGHRS and CDR2 YFSETQ. Trimming removed 0 bases from V and 8 bases from J, with 12 bases in between. DNA of the CDR3: TGCGCCAGCAGCTTGGAGGGGGGGGAGGATGAGCAGTTCTTC. Its protein is CASSLEGGEDEQFF.

This sequence joins TRBV7-9 and TRBJ1-1; D uncertain. V lost 5 bases, J lost 0 bases, and 7 bases lay in between. The germline gives CDR1 SEHNR, CDR2 FQNEAQ (reference sequence). This CDR3 is built from 13 residues. CDR3 protein: CASSPLMNTEAFF. CDR3 bases: TGTGCCAGCAGCCCCCTCATGAACACTGAAGCTTTCTTT.

The V call is TRBV27, the J call TRBJ1-6; D gene unclear. Germline V gene sequence: CDR1 MNHEY, CDR2 SMNVEV (reference sequence). Trimming pared 3 bases from V and 7 bases from J, leaving 10 bases between. This CDR3 spans 14 amino acids. CDR3 sequence (DNA): TGTGCCAGCAGTTTCCCGGGGAGGAATTCACCCCTCCACTTT. Translating it yields CASSFPGRNSPLHF.